This entry is about one T cell receptor beta chain. TCRdb keeps only in-frame clones here, not all; method: immunoSEQ multiplex PCR. The repertoire holds about 39,000 clones, with approximately 93% as singletons. This record belongs to a study of graft-versus-host responses after intestinal transplantation. Germline V gene data show CDR1 as ENHRY and CDR2 as SYGVKD. V lost 10 bases and J lost 4, with 13 bases in between. This CDR3 has 12 amino acids. This rearrangement joins TRBV10-3 to TRBJ1-2, with D unclear. The sequencing used PBMCs, collected roughly 780 days after intestinal transplantation. The origin of this receptor is a human patient who received an intestinal transplant, so some T cells may come from the graft donor. DNA of the CDR3: TGTGCCACCGAGGACGGCTTCTATGGCTACACCTTC. Translation: CATEDGFYGYTF.